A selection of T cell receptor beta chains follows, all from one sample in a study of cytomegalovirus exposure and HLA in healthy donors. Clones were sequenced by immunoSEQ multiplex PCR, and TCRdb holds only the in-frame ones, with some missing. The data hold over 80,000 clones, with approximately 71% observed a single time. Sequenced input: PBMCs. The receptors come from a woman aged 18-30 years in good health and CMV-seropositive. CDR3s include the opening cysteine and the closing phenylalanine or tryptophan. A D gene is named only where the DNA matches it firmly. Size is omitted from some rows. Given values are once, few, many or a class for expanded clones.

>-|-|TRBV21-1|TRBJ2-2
TGTGCCAGCAGCAAAGTGAGGGTTCCGGTAAACACCGGGGAGCTGTTTTTT
CASSKVRVPVNTGELFF
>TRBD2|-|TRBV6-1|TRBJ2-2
TGTGCCAGCAGTGAAGCGATCGGGGACTACGCCTTGAACACCGGGGAGCTGTTTTTT
CASSEAIGDYALNTGELFF
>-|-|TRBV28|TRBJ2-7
TGTGCCAGCAGTTTATTCGGCAGGGGTCCCTTAAGCAACGAGCAGTACTTC
CASSLFGRGPLSNEQYF
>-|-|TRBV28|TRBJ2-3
TGTGCCAGCAGTCGACAGCAGGGCACAGATACGCAGTATTTT
CASSRQQGTDTQYF
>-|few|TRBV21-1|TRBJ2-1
TGTGCCAGCATCCGAGCGGGGGGTGAGCAGTTCTTC
CASIRAGGEQFF
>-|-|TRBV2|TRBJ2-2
TGTGCCAGCAATCTCCAGGGGAGGGACACCGGGGAGCTGTTTTTT
CASNLQGRDTGELFF
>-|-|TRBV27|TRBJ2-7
TGTGCCAGCAGTTTAAAGGCCGCAGGGTCTCCCTACGAGCAGTACTTC
CASSLKAAGSPYEQYF
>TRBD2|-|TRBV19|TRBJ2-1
TGTGCCAGTAGTGATAGACTAGCGGGGAAAAACAATGAGCAGTTCTTC
CASSDRLAGKNNEQFF
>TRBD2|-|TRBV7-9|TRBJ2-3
TGTGCCAGCAGCTTAGCGGGAGGGCGAACAGATACGCAGTATTTT
CASSLAGGRTDTQYF
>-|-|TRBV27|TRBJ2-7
TGTGCCAGCAGCCCTCTACTGACAGGAATTAGCCCCTACGAGCAGTACTTC
CASSPLLTGISPYEQYF
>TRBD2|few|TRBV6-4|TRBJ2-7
TGTGCCAGCAGTGAAGGGACTAGCGGCTACGAGCAGTACTTC
CASSEGTSGYEQYF
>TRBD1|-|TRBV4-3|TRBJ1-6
TGCGCCAGCAGCCAAGATTCCGGGACAGGTACAAATTCACCCCTCCACTTT
CASSQDSGTGTNSPLHF
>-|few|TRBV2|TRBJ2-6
TGTGCCAGCAGAAGTCGGAGCTCTGGGGCCAACGTCCTGACTTTC
CASRSRSSGANVLTF
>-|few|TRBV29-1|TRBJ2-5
TGCAGCGTTGGACTAGAGGGTGGGACCCAGTACTTC
CSVGLEGGTQYF
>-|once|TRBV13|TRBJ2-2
TGTGCCAGCAGCCACGGGACAAACACCGGGGAGCTGTTTTTT
CASSHGTNTGELFF
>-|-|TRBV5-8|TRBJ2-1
TGTGCCAGCAGCCAACGGATGACTTCGGGCTACAATGAGCAGTTCTTC
CASSQRMTSGYNEQFF